This T cell receptor (beta chain) appears in the sequencing data of a study of CD8 T cells in ankylosing spondylitis. This clonotype occurred many times. Its antigen is not known. The germline gives CDR1 SGHRS, CDR2 YFSETQ. The CDR3 runs to 15 residues. Germline trimming cut 0 bases from V and 2 bases from J; bases unmatched to any gene: 4. MiXCR was run by TCRdb on the 5' RACE reads, yielding one entry per CDR3 protein. The sample contains around 890,000 distinct CDR3 sequences, roughly 12% of which appear only once. Broader study findings: From matched ankylosing spondylitis synovial fluid, disease-linked clones were reportedly recovered at significantly enriched levels. Earlier studies detected some motif variants in reactive arthritis synovial fluid and blood. Relatively rare in peripheral blood, disease-linked clones were also CD8+. Characteristic of ankylosing spondylitis blood, it appeared, was a TCR beta motif comprising about 8 highly homologous variants.

The chain has TRBV5-1 and TRBJ2-7; 8 positions agree with TRBD1. The receptor was derived from a male donor with ankylosing spondylitis. Sequences were obtained from blood, either unsorted or a sorted T cell fraction (not recorded which). CDR3 sequence: CASSLVPGQAYEQYF. CDR3 nucleotides: TGCGCCAGCAGCTTGGTCCCGGGACAGGCCTACGAGCAGTACTTC.